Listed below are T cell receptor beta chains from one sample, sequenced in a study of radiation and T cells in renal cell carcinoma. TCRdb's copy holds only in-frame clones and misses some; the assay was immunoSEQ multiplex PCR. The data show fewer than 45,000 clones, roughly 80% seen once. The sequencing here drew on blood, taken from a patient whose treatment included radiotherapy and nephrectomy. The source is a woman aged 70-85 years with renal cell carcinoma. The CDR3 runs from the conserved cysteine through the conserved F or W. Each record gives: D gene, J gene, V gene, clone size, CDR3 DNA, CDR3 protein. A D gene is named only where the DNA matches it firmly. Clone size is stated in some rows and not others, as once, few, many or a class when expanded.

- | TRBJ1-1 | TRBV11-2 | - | TGTGCCAGCAGCTTAGTTCGGGGCGAGACCGACCAAGCTTTCTTT | CASSLVRGETDQAFF
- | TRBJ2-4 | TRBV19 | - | TGTGCCAGTAGTATGGACGGATTCAAAAACATTCAGTACTTC | CASSMDGFKNIQYF
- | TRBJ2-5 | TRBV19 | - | TGTGCCAGTAGTATATGGCAGGGGGAGACCCAGTACTTC | CASSIWQGETQYF
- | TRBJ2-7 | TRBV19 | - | TGTGCCAGTAGTATCCTGGGACACGAGCAGTACTTC | CASSILGHEQYF
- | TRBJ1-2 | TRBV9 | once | TGTGCCAGCAGCGTAGGTAGGGGGTCCCACTATGGCTACACCTTC | CASSVGRGSHYGYTF
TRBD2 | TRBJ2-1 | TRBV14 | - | TGTGCCAGCAGCCGGTCCGGGACTAGCATCAATGAGCAGTTCTTC | CASSRSGTSINEQFF
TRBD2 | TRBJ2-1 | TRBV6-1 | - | TGTGCCAGCAGTGGGACTAGCGGGGGTAGCGATGAGCAGTTCTTC | CASSGTSGGSDEQFF
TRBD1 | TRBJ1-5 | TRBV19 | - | TGTGCCAGTAGCTTCGGGACAGCAATCAATCAGCCCCAGCATTTT | CASSFGTAINQPQHF
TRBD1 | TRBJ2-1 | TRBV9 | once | TGTGCCAGCAGCACGCGACAGGGGGGCAACAATGAGCAGTTCTTC | CASSTRQGGNNEQFF
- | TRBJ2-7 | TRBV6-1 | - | TGTGCCAGCAGTGAAGAGCCACAGTGGATCTACGAGCAGTACTTC | CASSEEPQWIYEQYF
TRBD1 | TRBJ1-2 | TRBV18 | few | TGTGCCAGCTCACCGTTTGGACAGGGGGCTGACTATGGCTACACCTTC | CASSPFGQGADYGYTF
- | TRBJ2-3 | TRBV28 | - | TGTGCCAGCAGCTCCCCCCAGGACGACACAGATACGCAGTATTTT | CASSSPQDDTDTQYF
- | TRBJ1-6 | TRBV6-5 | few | TGTGCCACCGGGCCCGTTGAGCGCTATAATTCACCCCTCCACTTT | CATGPVERYNSPLHF
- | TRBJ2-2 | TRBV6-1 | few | TGTGCCAGCAGTGATGCGGCAGGGAACACCGGGGAGCTGTTTTTT | CASSDAAGNTGELFF
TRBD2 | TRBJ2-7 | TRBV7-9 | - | TGTGCCAGCAGCTTACGGACTAGCTCCTACGAGCAGTACTTC | CASSLRTSSYEQYF
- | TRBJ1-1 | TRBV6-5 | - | TGTGCCAGCAGTCCCCCAGGCGGGAACACTGAAGCTTTCTTT | CASSPPGGNTEAFF
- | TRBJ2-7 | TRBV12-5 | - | TGTGCTAGTGGAAGGGACTCCTACGAGCAGTACTTC | CASGRDSYEQYF
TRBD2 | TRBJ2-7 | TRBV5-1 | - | TGCGCCAGCAGCTTGGGTACCCTAGCGGAAAGGGGCGAGCAGTACTTC | CASSLGTLAERGEQYF
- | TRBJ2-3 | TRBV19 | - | TGTGCCAGTACCGTACAGGGAGCAGATACGCAGTATTTT | CASTVQGADTQYF
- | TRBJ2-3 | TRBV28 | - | TGTGCCAGCAGTTTCTTTGGGGGAGCGGGCTCGGATACGCAGTATTTT | CASSFFGGAGSDTQYF
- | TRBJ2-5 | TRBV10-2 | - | TGCGCCAGCAGTGAGTCGACTCTGGCGGCAGGGACAAAGACCCAGTACTTC | CASSESTLAAGTKTQYF
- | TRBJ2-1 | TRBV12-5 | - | TGTGCTAGTGGCCCGACCCAACAGGTGATGTTCTTC | CASGPTQQVMFF
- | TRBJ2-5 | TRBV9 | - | TGTGCCAGCAGCGTAGGGCTCGGCCAAGAGACCCAGTACTTC | CASSVGLGQETQYF
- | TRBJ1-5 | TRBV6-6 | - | TGTGCCAGCAGTTACGGCAGGGGCGCCAATCAGCCCCAGCATTTT | CASSYGRGANQPQHF
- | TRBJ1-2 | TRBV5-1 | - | TGCGCCAGCAGCTTGGGAGGGGAAGGTAACTATGGCTACACCTTC | CASSLGGEGNYGYTF
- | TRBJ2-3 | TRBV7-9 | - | TGTGCCAGCAGCCCACTGGGCGGTAGCACAGATACGCAGTATTTT | CASSPLGGSTDTQYF
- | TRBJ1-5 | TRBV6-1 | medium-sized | TGTGCCAGCAGTGAAGCAAGGGGTAGCAATCAGCCCCAGCATTTT | CASSEARGSNQPQHF
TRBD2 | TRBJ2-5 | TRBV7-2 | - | TGTGCCAGCAGCCACGGACTAGCGGGAGGGGGGATACGGGCCCAGTACTTC | CASSHGLAGGGIRAQYF
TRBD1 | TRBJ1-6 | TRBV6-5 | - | TGTGCCAGCAGTTACACCTGGGACAGTTGGAATTCACCCCTCCACTTT | CASSYTWDSWNSPLHF
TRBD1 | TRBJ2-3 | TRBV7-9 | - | TGTGCCAGCAGCCCAACAGGACAGGGGCTTGGGGATACGCAGTATTTT | CASSPTGQGLGDTQYF
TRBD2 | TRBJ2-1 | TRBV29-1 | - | TGCAGCGTCGCCGGGACTAGCGGAGGGTACAATGAGCAGTTCTTC | CSVAGTSGGYNEQFF
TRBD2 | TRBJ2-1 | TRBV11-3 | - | TGTGCCAGCAGCAAAGGGACTAGCGGGAGTGATAATGAGCAGTTCTTC | CASSKGTSGSDNEQFF
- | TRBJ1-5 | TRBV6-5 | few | TGTGCCAGCAGTTATGGAAGCAATCAGCCCCAGCATTTT | CASSYGSNQPQHF
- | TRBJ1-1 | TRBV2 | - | TGTGCCAGCAGTGAGGAGGGAACAGAGAACACTGAAGCTTTCTTT | CASSEEGTENTEAFF
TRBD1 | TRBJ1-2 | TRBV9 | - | TGTGCCAGCAGCGGAACTGGGACAGGAGATGGCTACACCTTC | CASSGTGTGDGYTF
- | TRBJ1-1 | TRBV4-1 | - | TGCGCCAGCAGCCAGGGGTGGGGGAACACTGAAGCTTTCTTT | CASSQGWGNTEAFF
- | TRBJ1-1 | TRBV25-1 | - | TGTGCCAGCAGTGTGGGGGCGGTGAAGACTGAAGCTTTCTTT | CASSVGAVKTEAFF
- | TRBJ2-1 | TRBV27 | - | TGTGCCAGCAGTCCGCGGTCAAACCGAGTCTCCTACAATGAGCAGTTCTTC | CASSPRSNRVSYNEQFF
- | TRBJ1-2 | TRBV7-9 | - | TGTGCCAGCAGTTTAATGGGGGGCGATGGCTACACCTTC | CASSLMGGDGYTF
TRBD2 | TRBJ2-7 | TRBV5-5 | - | TGTGCCAGCAGCTTGGCGGCGGGAGGAGCCTTTGGCGAGCAGTACTTC | CASSLAAGGAFGEQYF
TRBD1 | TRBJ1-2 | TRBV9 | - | TGTGCCAGCAGCGTAGGGGACAGGGGTAACTATGGCTACACCTTC | CASSVGDRGNYGYTF
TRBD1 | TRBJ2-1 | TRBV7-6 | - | TGTGCCAGCAGCCCCTTGGCAGGGGGCAATGAGCAGTTCTTC | CASSPLAGGNEQFF
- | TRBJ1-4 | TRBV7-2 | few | TGTGCCAGCAGCTTAGTTGGACAGCCTGAAAAACTGTTTTTT | CASSLVGQPEKLFF
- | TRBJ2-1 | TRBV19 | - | TGTGCCAGTAGTCCAGGCCGGGGTAGGGTAGACGAGCAGTTCTTC | CASSPGRGRVDEQFF
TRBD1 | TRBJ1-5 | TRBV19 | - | TGTGCCAGTTTACGACAGGGCTTCAATCAGCCCCAGCATTTT | CASLRQGFNQPQHF
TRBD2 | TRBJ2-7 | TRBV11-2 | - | TGTGCCAGCACATCGATCGGGGGGTCCTACGAGCAGTACTTC | CASTSIGGSYEQYF
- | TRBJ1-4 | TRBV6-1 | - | TGTGCCAGCAGTGATTCAATAACTAATGAAAAACTGTTTTTT | CASSDSITNEKLFF
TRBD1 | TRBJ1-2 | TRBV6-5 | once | TGTGCCAGCAGTTCAGGGGGCCTCGGTCGGGGCTACACCTTC | CASSSGGLGRGYTF
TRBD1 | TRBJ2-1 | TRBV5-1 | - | TGCGCCAGCAGCTTGGGCTCCGGGACAGGGATAAATGAGCAGTTCTTC | CASSLGSGTGINEQFF
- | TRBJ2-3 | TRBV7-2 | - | TGTGCCAGCAGCTTGAAGAGGGAGCTCCTAGCGTTCACAGATACGCAGTATTTT | CASSLKRELLAFTDTQYF
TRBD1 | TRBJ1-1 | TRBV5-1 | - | TGCGCCAGCAGCGTAGTACAGGGGGCGATGAACACTGAAGCTTTCTTT | CASSVVQGAMNTEAFF
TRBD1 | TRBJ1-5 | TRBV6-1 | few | TGTGCCAGCAGTGAACAGGGGGGGGCCCCCAATCAGCCCCAGCATTTT | CASSEQGGAPNQPQHF
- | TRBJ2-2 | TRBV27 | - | TGTGCCAGCACCCCGAGGATAACCGACACCGGGGAGCTGTTTTTT | CASTPRITDTGELFF
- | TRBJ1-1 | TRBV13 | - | TGTGCCAGCAGCGCCTACAGCTTCCAGAACACTGAAGCTTTCTTT | CASSAYSFQNTEAFF
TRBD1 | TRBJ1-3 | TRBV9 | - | TGTGCCAGCAGCGCACCCGGGACAGGGTTGGTAAAGATATATTTT | CASSAPGTGLVKIYF
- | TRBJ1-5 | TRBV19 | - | TGTGCCAGTAGTCGCATCGCTCAGCCCCAGCATTTT | CASSRIAQPQHF
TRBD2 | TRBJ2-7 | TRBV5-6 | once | TGTGCCAGCAGCCCGACTAGCGGGGGCTCCTACGAGCAGTACTTC | CASSPTSGGSYEQYF